The entry that follows covers one T cell receptor beta chain sequence. Its antigen is currently unknown. The data were taken from a study of shared clonotypes between healthy human individuals. Those who donated were healthy HIV-negative adults, with no recent acute infections or vaccinations reported. All donors were Caucasian adults living in Nashville, Tennessee. Germline loops: CDR1 SGHVS, CDR2 FQNEAQ. The CDR3 has 15 amino acids. The V segment lost 1 base and the J segment 7 bases; nucleotides outside the gene matches: 4. Profiling relied on immunoSEQ multiplex PCR, and the TCRdb table lists in-frame clones only, not all of them. The profile shows almost 750,000 clones, just under 75% of them singletons. Broader study findings: Enrolling few donors narrowed the genetic and exposure-history diversity that was represented.

The sequence derives from a woman aged 25-40 years in good health. The sample consisted of memory CD4+ T cells sorted from blood. Subset indicated: CD45RA-negative fraction. The V and J genes are TRBV7-8 and TRBJ2-1; TRBD1 agrees at 10 bases. CDR3 sequence (DNA): TGTGCCAGCAGCTTAGGTAGGACAGGGGGGAATGAGCAGTTCTTC. Translation gives CASSLGRTGGNEQFF.